These 9 T cell receptor beta chains share one sample of origin, sequenced in a study of blood T cell repertoires in COVID-19. The assay was immunoSEQ multiplex PCR, and TCRdb's table has in-frame clones only and misses some. This sample has around 200,000 clones, with 85% found just once. Sample: PBMCs or T cells enriched from blood (not recorded which). These receptors were collected from a man aged 40-49 years who had recovered from COVID-19.

In nucleotides, the CDR3 is TGTGCCATCAGTGGGACAGGGGCGGGGGGAGATACGCAGTATTTT. Translating gives CAISGTGAGGDTQYF. The chain carries TRBV10-3 and TRBJ2-3, with D maybe TRBD1 (9 bases). The germline V and J ends were trimmed by 4 bases and 5 bases, with 16 bases remaining between them. The V gene's germline CDR1 is ENHRY and CDR2 SYGVKD. The CDR3 contains 15 residues.

V gene TRBV29-1 combines with J gene TRBJ1-1; TRBD1 matches at 8 bases. V was clipped by 1 base and J by 4 bases; unmatched bases: 5. CDR1 SQVTM and CDR2 ANQGSEA come from the germline V gene. The CDR3 is 14 amino acids. The CDR3 DNA reads TGCAGCGTTGAAGGCACAGGGGGTATCACTGAAGCTTTCTTT. Protein product: CSVEGTGGITEAFF.

The chain joins TRBV19 to TRBJ1-4; D not resolved. The CDR3 contains 11 residues. Trimming pared 5 bases from V and 10 bases from J, leaving 8 bases between. Germline V gene sequence: CDR1 LNHDA, CDR2 SQIVND (reference sequence). CDR3: CASSGGVKLFF. The DNA of the CDR3 is TGTGCCAGTAGTGGCGGCGTAAAACTGTTTTTT.

The J gene is TRBJ1-6, the V gene TRBV19, with D hard to call. Germline V gene sequence: CDR1 LNHDA, CDR2 SQIVND (reference sequence). There are 13 residues in the CDR3. The germline V and J ends were trimmed by 5 bases and 6 bases, with 8 bases remaining between them. In nucleotides, the CDR3 is TGTGCCAGTAGTTTCGTCCTTAATTCACCCCTCCACTTT. Translating gives CASSFVLNSPLHF.

The CDR3 loop reads CASSRDREPLYNEQFF. Written as DNA, the CDR3 is TGCGCCAGCAGCCGTGACCGGGAGCCCCTCTACAATGAGCAGTTCTTC. This sequence joins TRBV4-3 and TRBJ2-1; perhaps TRBD2 as D (6 bases). The V gene lost 4 bases and the J gene lost 3 bases, with 16 bases spanning the gap. The CDR3 has 16 amino acids. Looked up from germline, CDR1 is LGHNA and CDR2 is YSLEER.

The chain carries TRBV5-4 and TRBJ2-2; TRBD1 matches 7 bases. Germline CDR1 and CDR2: SGHNT and YYREEE (reference sequence). Germline trimming cut 4 bases from V and 6 bases from J; bases unmatched to any gene: 3. The CDR3 is 13 amino acids. As DNA, the CDR3 is TGTGCCAGCAGCCAAAGGGGGCCCGGGGAGCTGTTTTTT. It is translated as CASSQRGPGELFF.

The CDR3 loop reads CASSRRTGLAVGELFF. The CDR3, as DNA: TGCGCCAGCAGCCGCCGAACGGGACTAGCGGTCGGGGAGCTGTTTTTT. The chain uses TRBV4-3 and TRBJ2-2; TRBD2 matches 11 bases. This CDR3 spans 16 amino acids. Germline CDR1 reads LGHNA; CDR2 reads YSLEER. The V gene end was trimmed by 4 bases and the J gene end by 7 bases; junction bases not matched to a gene: 8.

V and J are TRBV10-3 and TRBJ1-5; the D is unclear. The ends were cut back, 7 bases at V and 4 bases at J, with 14 bases in the middle. This CDR3 contains 14 residues. CDR1 and CDR2 from the germline V gene are ENHRY and SYGVKD. The CDR3 coding sequence is TGTGCCATCAAGGAGGGAGAGTCGAATCAGCCCCAGCATTTT. Translation gives CAIKEGESNQPQHF.

The chain has TRBV9 and TRBJ2-7; 7 bases line up with TRBD1. The CDR3 totals 17 residues. J gave up 6 bases and V 3 bases, and 18 bases lay outside the gene matches. The germline gives CDR1 SGDLS, CDR2 YYNGEE. In DNA, the CDR3 is TGTGCCAGCAGCGAGGCCCGGGACAGCCCAATCCTCCGCGAGCAGTACTTC. Its protein product is CASSEARDSPILREQYF.